These 21 T cell receptor beta chains were sequenced from one sample in a study of blood T cell repertoires in COVID-19. Clones were read by immunoSEQ multiplex PCR, and TCRdb kept only the in-frame ones, dropping some. The sample shows about 250,000 clones, about 79% of them seen only once. The sequenced sample was peripheral blood. All receptors come from a man older than 75 with acute or convalescent COVID-19.

V usage is TRBV25-1 and J usage is TRBJ1-2, with D possibly being TRBD1 (6 bases). The CDR3 totals 14 residues. Trimming removed 3 bases from V and 4 bases from J, with 12 bases in between. Germline loops: CDR1 MGHDK, CDR2 SYGVNS. CDR3 loop: CASSDTQGFYGYTF. The CDR3 DNA sequence: TGTGCCAGCAGTGACACACAGGGATTCTATGGCTACACCTTC.

The chain uses TRBV4-2 and TRBJ2-5, with TRBD1 identical over 9 bases. The V gene end was trimmed by 0 bases and the J gene end by 3 bases; junction bases not matched to a gene: 5. CDR1 is LGHNA and CDR2 is YNFKEQ in the germline V gene. The CDR3 extends over 16 amino acids. The CDR3 reads CASSQDSGTGKETQYF. The CDR3 nucleotides are TGTGCCAGCAGCCAAGATTCCGGGACAGGGAAAGAGACCCAGTACTTC.

This clone appeared a few times. The rearrangement links TRBV9 to TRBJ2-1; D not resolved. The V gene's germline CDR1 is SGDLS and CDR2 YYNGEE. The CDR3 has 12 residues. V dropped 3 bases and J dropped 4 bases, with 5 bases sitting between them. CDR3 in amino acids: CASSETYNEQFF. Written as DNA, the CDR3 is TGTGCCAGCAGCGAGACTTACAATGAGCAGTTCTTC. The entire variable domain, with the rest obtained from reference TRBV9 and TRBJ2-1, is as follows: DSGVTQTPKHLITATGQRVTLRCSPRSGDLSVYWYQQSLDQGLQFLIQYYNGEERAKGNILERFSAQQFPDLHSELNLSSLELGDSALYFCASSETYNEQFFGPGTRLTVL.

This chain links TRBV6-1 with TRBJ2-7; 11 positions match TRBD1. CDR1 is MNHNS, CDR2 SASEGT, per germline. The CDR3 is made up of 15 amino acids. V lost 1 base to trimming and J lost 6 bases; unmatched junction nucleotides: 5. The CDR3 region has the DNA TGTGCCAGCAGTGAAGTCGGGACAGGGGGGGCCGAGCAGTACTTC. Its protein product is CASSEVGTGGAEQYF.

The chain couples TRBV3-1 (or the pseudogene TRBV3-2) to TRBJ1-6; D may be TRBD1 (5 bases). Trimming took 2 bases from V and 14 from J, leaving 16 bases between them. Germline CDR1 is LGHDT and CDR2 is YNNKEL (reference sequence). The CDR3 consists of 14 residues. The CDR3 nucleotides are TGTGCCAGCAGCCAAACGGGTAGGGGTCGGGCCCTCCACTTT. Translated, it gives CASSQTGRGRALHF.

This clone turned up a few times. The V gene is TRBV6-5, the J gene TRBJ1-2, with D uncertain. Germline CDR1 is MNHEY and CDR2 is SVGAGI. Deletions cut 2 bases from V and 0 bases from J, with 7 bases between. The CDR3 spans 14 residues. This CDR3 is CASSYDTANYGYTF. In DNA, the CDR3 is TGTGCCAGCAGTTACGACACTGCTAACTATGGCTACACCTTC.

The CDR3 here is CASSYRARGNSPLHF. The DNA of the CDR3 is TGTGCCAGCAGTTACAGGGCCAGGGGGAATTCACCCCTCCACTTT. The chain links TRBV6-5 to TRBJ1-6; TRBD1 aligns across 7 bases. This CDR3 comprises 15 residues. The V and J ends lost 2 bases and 7 bases, in that order; junction bases with no gene match: 5. The germline CDR1 and CDR2 sequences are MNHEY and SVGAGI.

J is TRBJ2-7 and V is TRBV6-5; 8 bases are shared with TRBD1. Germline V gene lookup returns CDR1 MNHEY and CDR2 SVGAGI. J gave up 5 bases and V 7 bases, and 4 bases lay outside the gene matches. This CDR3 region has 12 residues. CDR3 coding DNA: TGTGCCAGCATCAGGGGGCTCCACGAGCAGTACTTC. Translating gives CASIRGLHEQYF.

The table lists this clone with a few counts. The rearrangement joins TRBV27 to TRBJ1-6, with TRBD1 matching 7 bases. The CDR3 covers 13 residues. Per germline, CDR1 MNHEY and CDR2 SMNVEV (reference sequence). The trim removed 4 bases at V and 9 bases at J, leaving 3 bases unmatched. The chain's CDR3 is CASSSHRGSPLHF. Written as DNA, the CDR3 is TGTGCCAGCAGTTCTCACAGGGGTTCACCCCTCCACTTT.

V gene TRBV19 combines with J gene TRBJ2-7; 8 bases fit TRBD1. This CDR3 comprises 15 residues. Germline V CDR1 and CDR2: LNHDA, SQIVND (reference sequence). V gave up 1 base and J gave up 3 bases; unmatched junction bases: 5. The CDR3 DNA follows: TGTGCCAGTAGTATAGCAGGGGGCGCATACTACGAGCAGTACTTC. Its translation is CASSIAGGAYYEQYF.

The chain joins TRBV7-2 to TRBJ1-2; no clear D gene. This CDR3 is built from 12 residues. The V and J ends lost 1 base and 5 bases respectively, with 5 bases between them. The germline V gene encodes CDR1 SGHTA and CDR2 FQGNSA. The CDR3 DNA sequence: TGTGCCAGCAGCTTAGAACAGTATGGCTACACCTTC. Translated: CASSLEQYGYTF.

The chain joins TRBV7-3 to TRBJ2-1, with TRBD1 matching over 7 bases. Germline loops: CDR1 SGHTA, CDR2 FQGTGA. The CDR3 length is 16 residues. The trim removed 5 bases at V and 0 bases at J, leaving 7 bases unmatched. CDR3 nucleotide sequence: TGTGCCAGCAGCCCTGACAGGGTAGGCTCCTACAATGAGCAGTTCTTC. It yields the protein CASSPDRVGSYNEQFF.

The chain combines TRBV2 with TRBJ2-5; 11 nucleotides align to TRBD2. This CDR3 spans 18 amino acids. V was clipped by 2 bases and J by 3 bases; unmatched bases: 11. The germline CDR1 and CDR2 sequences are SNHLY and FYNNEI. CDR3 protein: CASSERGGSGRAEETQYF. CDR3 bases: TGTGCCAGCAGTGAAAGGGGTGGTAGCGGGAGGGCAGAAGAGACCCAGTACTTC.

In this sample, this clone turned up once. The V and J genes are TRBV5-1 and TRBJ2-1, with 7 nucleotides matching TRBD2. Per the germline V gene, CDR1 is SGHRS and CDR2 is YFSETQ. J was trimmed by 3 bases and V by 4 bases; bases with no gene match: 10. The CDR3 runs 16 residues. The CDR3 DNA reads TGCGCCAGCAGCGCCTCCACTAGCGCCGTCTACAATGAGCAGTTCTTC. Residues: CASSASTSAVYNEQFF.

The chain couples TRBV18 to TRBJ2-7; the match to TRBD1 covers 12 bases. The germline gives CDR1 KGHSH, CDR2 LQKENI. V shed 2 bases, J shed 7 bases, and the junction held 9 bases outside the gene matches. The CDR3 loop spans 16 amino acids. The CDR3 reads CASSPSTGQGAREQYF. DNA for the CDR3: TGTGCCAGCTCACCATCTACGGGACAGGGGGCGCGAGAGCAGTACTTC.

Only one count was recorded for this clone. The rearrangement joins TRBV28 to TRBJ1-2, with a tentative D call TRBD1 (5 bases). CDR1 is MDHEN and CDR2 is SYDVKM in the germline V gene. Trimming pared 6 bases from V and 4 bases from J, leaving 9 bases between. This CDR3 has 12 residues. The CDR3 coding sequence is TGTGCCAGCAGCCCTGGGGCCTATGGCTACACCTTC. Its protein is CASSPGAYGYTF.

V gene TRBV28 combines with J gene TRBJ2-7, with 7 bases matching TRBD2. J gave up 3 bases and V 6 bases, and 14 bases lay outside the gene matches. Germline V gene lookup returns CDR1 MDHEN and CDR2 SYDVKM. CDR3 length equals 16 residues. CDR3: CASRSGGAGVHYEQYF. The CDR3 nucleotides are TGTGCCAGCAGATCCGGAGGGGCGGGGGTTCACTACGAGCAGTACTTC.

The CDR3 nucleotides are TGTGCCAGCAGCCCCGGGACAGGGGGTTTGGGGGAGCAGTACTTC. It specifies CASSPGTGGLGEQYF. The chain combines TRBV7-6 with TRBJ2-7; 11 nucleotides line up with TRBD1. This CDR3 is 15 amino acids long. The V segment lost 5 bases and the J segment 7 bases; nucleotides outside the gene matches: 10. CDR1 SGHVS and CDR2 FNYEAQ come from the germline V gene. The full variable domain, completed using reference TRBV7-6 and TRBJ2-7, is GAGVSQSPRYKVTKRGQDVALRCDPISGHVSLYWYRQALGQGPEFLTYFNYEAQQDKSGLPNDRFSAERPEGSISTLTIQRTEQRDSAMYRCASSPGTGGLGEQYFGPGTRLTVT.

V is TRBV9 and J is TRBJ1-2; D is undetermined. There are 14 residues in the CDR3. The V gene's germline CDR1 is SGDLS and CDR2 YYNGEE. Trimming cost V 0 bases and J 5 bases, with 11 bases left between them. This chain's CDR3 is CASSVVPLVYGYTF. CDR3 coding DNA: TGTGCCAGCAGCGTAGTACCACTGGTTTATGGCTACACCTTC.

The rearrangement links TRBV6-5 to TRBJ2-7; 13 nucleotides match TRBD2. Germline-derived CDR1 and CDR2 are MNHEY and SVGAGI. V was clipped by 2 bases and J by 5 bases; unmatched bases: 6. CDR3 length equals 16 residues. The CDR3 bases are TGTGCCAGCAGTTACCGACTAGCGGGAGGCCGGGACGAGCAGTACTTC. It yields the protein CASSYRLAGGRDEQYF.

J is TRBJ1-6 and V is TRBV28, with a tentative D call TRBD1 (5 bases). The germline gives CDR1 MDHEN, CDR2 SYDVKM. Trimming took off 2 bases at V and 7 bases at J, with 12 bases between the two ends. The CDR3 loop spans 15 amino acids. This chain's CDR3 is CASSLGGINNSPLHF. In DNA, the CDR3 is TGTGCCAGCAGTTTAGGGGGGATAAACAATTCACCCCTCCACTTT.